This TCR beta chain was profiled in a study of long-term antiretroviral therapy in people with HIV. About the research overall: Earliest sampling preceded the 2015 immediate-ART recommendation by about a decade.

A remark on this clone: Its specificity is not known.

Germline trimming cut 6 bases from V and 3 bases from J; bases unmatched to any gene: 6. This CDR3 has 16 residues. Germline values: CDR1 LNHDA, CDR2 SQIVND (reference sequence). Samples were assayed with immunoSEQ v3.0 at survey level. Measured with immunoSEQ multiplex PCR; TCRdb has only the in-frame clones, and not every one. This table holds about 25,000 clones, roughly 88% found once. General study results and limits: HIV repertoires spanned tighter CDR3 length ranges than controls did.

The chain joins TRBV19 to TRBJ1-6; 9 bases map to TRBD1. The material was unsorted PBMCs, obtained more than 4.4 years after starting antiretroviral therapy. This clonotype was sampled from a man aged 30 to 39 with HIV. The CDR3 protein is CASSPQTGGYNSPLHF. The DNA of the CDR3 is TGTGCCAGTAGCCCCCAGACAGGGGGCTATAATTCACCCCTCCACTTT.